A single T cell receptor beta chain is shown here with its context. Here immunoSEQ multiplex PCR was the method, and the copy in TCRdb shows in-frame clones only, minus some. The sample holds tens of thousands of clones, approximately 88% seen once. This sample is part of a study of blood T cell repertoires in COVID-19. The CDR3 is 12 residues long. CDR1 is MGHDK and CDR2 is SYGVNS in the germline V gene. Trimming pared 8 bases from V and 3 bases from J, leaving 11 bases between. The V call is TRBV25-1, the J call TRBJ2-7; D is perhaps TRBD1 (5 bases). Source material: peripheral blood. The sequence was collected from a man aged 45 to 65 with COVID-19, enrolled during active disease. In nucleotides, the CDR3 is TGTGCCAGCGAGACAGACCACTACGAGCAGTACTTC. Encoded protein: CASETDHYEQYF.